This T cell receptor beta chain originates from a study of beta chain features in type 1 diabetes. The overall study: Investigators examined around 98 million sorted cells across all samples.

This clone was recorded a few times. V was pared by 2 bases and J by 3 bases, with 7 bases of the junction left unmatched. CDR1 and CDR2 from the germline V gene are MDHEN and SYDVKM. CDR3 length: 15 residues. All of the isolated RNA was reverse transcribed, so expressed TCRB transcripts were sequenced. Sequencing used immunoSEQ multiplex PCR; TCRdb keeps in-frame clones, though not all of them. The sample lists under 900,000 clones; about 17% were seen once. The TCR was taken from a woman between 18 and 29 years old in good health. The sequenced material came from naive CD4+ T cells from blood. The chain uses TRBV28 and TRBJ2-7, with 7 bases identical to TRBD2. The DNA for the CDR3 is TGTGCCAGCAGTTTAGGGGGAGGGAATTACTACGAGCAGTACTTC. Amino acids: CASSLGGGNYYEQYF.